This is a list of T cell receptor beta chains from one sample in a study of blood T cell repertoires in COVID-19. Sequenced by immunoSEQ multiplex PCR; TCRdb stores in-frame clones only, minus some. This sample carries under 200,000 clones, 86% of them seen once, and the ten largest clones take 4.5% to 7%. The sample consisted of PBMCs or T cells enriched from blood (not recorded which). These receptors all stem from a man aged 35-49 years with acute COVID-19. Each CDR3 is given with its conserved first and last residue. Fields, in order: CDR3 protein, CDR3 DNA, clone size, V gene, CDR3 length, D gene, J gene. D genes are given only for firm matches. Clone size appears in some rows only: once, few, many, or a class for an expanded clone.

CASSLPRTSGSGADTQYF	TGTGCCAGCAGCCTCCCTCGTACTAGCGGGAGTGGGGCAGATACGCAGTATTTT	-	TRBV7-2	18	TRBD2	TRBJ2-3
CASSFGGVHEQFF	TGTGCCAGCAGTTTCGGCGGGGTACATGAGCAGTTCTTC	few	TRBV28	13	-	TRBJ2-1
CASTRDNEQFF	TGTGCCAGTACACGGGACAATGAGCAGTTCTTC	-	TRBV19	11	-	TRBJ2-1
CASSYSDRNTEAFF	TGTGCCAGCAGTTACTCGGACAGGAACACTGAAGCTTTCTTT	-	TRBV6-5	14	-	TRBJ1-1
CSVGVTGAGFGELFF	TGCAGCGTTGGGGTGACTGGGGCGGGATTCGGGGAGCTGTTTTTT	-	TRBV29-1	15	-	TRBJ2-2
CASSGQDGSYEQYF	TGTGCCAGCAGCGGACAGGATGGCTCCTACGAGCAGTACTTC	-	TRBV9	14	-	TRBJ2-7
CASSTADRAHNEQFF	TGTGCCAGTAGTACCGCGGACAGGGCCCACAATGAGCAGTTCTTC	once	TRBV19	15	TRBD1	TRBJ2-1
CASGGRLVTGELFF	TGTGCCAGCGGTGGCAGGCTGGTCACCGGGGAGCTGTTTTTT	-	TRBV2	14	-	TRBJ2-2
CASDKQGLGLEQYF	TGTGCCAGCGATAAACAGGGGTTGGGACTCGAGCAGTACTTC	-	TRBV28	14	-	TRBJ2-7
CASSYGQVGQETQYF	TGCGCCAGCAGTTACGGACAGGTGGGACAAGAGACCCAGTACTTC	-	TRBV5-1	15	TRBD1	TRBJ2-5
CASSEGTAYNEQFF	TGTGCCAGCAGTGAAGGGACAGCCTACAATGAGCAGTTCTTC	few	TRBV2	14	-	TRBJ2-1
CASKKGVEAFF	TGTGCCAGCAAAAAAGGGGTTGAAGCTTTCTTT	many	TRBV6-5	11	-	TRBJ1-1
CAWISSGADTQYF	TGTGCCTGGATTAGCTCGGGGGCAGATACGCAGTATTTT	-	TRBV30	13	-	TRBJ2-3
CASSHRDRGNIQYF	TGTGCCAGCAGTCACCGGGACAGGGGGAACATTCAGTACTTC	-	TRBV28	14	TRBD1	TRBJ2-4
CASSKGTGGFGYTF	TGTGCCAGTAGTAAAGGGACAGGGGGTTTCGGCTACACCTTC	few	TRBV19	14	TRBD1	TRBJ1-2
CASSLSWYVGTGGEEQYF	TGTGCCAGCAGTTTATCGTGGTACGTCGGGACAGGGGGTGAGGAGCAGTACTTC	-	TRBV28	18	TRBD1	TRBJ2-7
CASSSPSGRAVNEQFF	TGTGCCAGCAGTTCCCCTAGCGGGAGGGCCGTCAATGAGCAGTTCTTC	-	TRBV27	16	TRBD2	TRBJ2-1
CASSAFDWGQNTGELFF	TGTGCCAGCAGTGCGTTTGATTGGGGACAGAACACCGGGGAGCTGTTTTTT	few	TRBV2	17	-	TRBJ2-2
CASSEEAGNGYTF	TGTGCCAGCAGTGAAGAGGCAGGGAATGGCTACACCTTC	-	TRBV2	13	-	TRBJ1-2
CASSVRGQGGPKNIQYF	TGTGCCAGCAGCGTAAGGGGGCAAGGGGGCCCCAAAAACATTCAGTACTTC	-	TRBV9	17	TRBD1	TRBJ2-4
CATGPTDTQYF	TGTGCCACCGGTCCTACAGATACGCAGTATTTT	-	TRBV6-5	11	-	TRBJ2-3
CASSLSVGAALHF	TGTGCCAGCAGCTTGAGTGTTGGAGCGGCCCTCCACTTT	-	TRBV7-6	13	-	TRBJ1-6
CAWSPLGQGSRAQHF	TGTGCCTGGAGTCCCTTGGGACAGGGATCCCGGGCCCAGCATTTT	-	TRBV30	15	TRBD1	TRBJ1-5
CASSNRAGGLSNQPQHF	TGTGCCAGCAGCAACAGGGCAGGGGGCTTAAGCAATCAGCCCCAGCATTTT	few	TRBV3-1/TRBV3-2	17	TRBD1	TRBJ1-5
CASSRAGYGYTF	TGTGCCAGCAGCCGAGCGGGCTATGGCTACACCTTC	once	TRBV3-1/TRBV3-2	12	-	TRBJ1-2
CASSWDRASYGYTF	TGTGCCAGCAGCTGGGACAGAGCCTCTTATGGCTACACCTTC	-	TRBV5-4	14	TRBD1	TRBJ1-2
CASSGGRAKETQYF	TGTGCCAGCAGTGGTGGCAGGGCAAAAGAGACCCAGTACTTC	once	TRBV2	14	-	TRBJ2-5
CASSGGSSYNSPLHF	TGTGCCAGCAGTGGCGGTAGCTCCTATAATTCACCCCTCCACTTT	-	TRBV2	15	-	TRBJ1-6
CASSEERGTYNEQFF	TGTGCCAGCTCAGAGGAGAGGGGGACCTACAATGAGCAGTTCTTC	-	TRBV18	15	-	TRBJ2-1
CASSSGWGVPQPQHF	TGTGCCAGCAGCTCGGGGTGGGGGGTCCCTCAGCCCCAGCATTTT	-	TRBV5-6	15	-	TRBJ1-5
CASSLGGHSAEAFF	TGTGCCAGCAGCCTTGGGGGCCATAGCGCAGAAGCTTTCTTT	-	TRBV28	14	-	TRBJ1-1
CASSMPRTANPTEAFF	TGTGCCAGCAGTATGCCCCGGACAGCCAACCCGACTGAAGCTTTCTTT	-	TRBV5-4	16	-	TRBJ1-1
CASSLMGTGYEQYF	TGTGCCAGCAGTTTAATGGGGACTGGATACGAGCAGTACTTC	few	TRBV27	14	-	TRBJ2-7
CASTHRDSQETQYF	TGTGCCAGCACCCACCGGGACAGCCAAGAGACCCAGTACTTC	-	TRBV5-4	14	TRBD1	TRBJ2-5
CATRRSPFNEKLFF	TGCGCCACCAGGAGATCCCCCTTTAATGAAAAACTGTTTTTT	-	TRBV10-1	14	-	TRBJ1-4
CASSAGTTGNTIYF	TGTGCCAGCAGCGCCGGGACAACAGGAAACACCATATATTTT	once	TRBV7-9	14	-	TRBJ1-3
CASSPSQEPTEAFF	TGTGCCAGCAGCCCATCGCAGGAACCCACTGAAGCTTTCTTT	-	TRBV3-1/TRBV3-2	14	-	TRBJ1-1
CASSRLGTGELFF	TGTGCCAGCAGTCGCCTAGGAACCGGGGAGCTGTTTTTT	-	TRBV6-5	13	-	TRBJ2-2
CASSPPKASSTDTQYF	TGTGCCAGCTCACCACCCAAAGCGTCTAGCACAGATACGCAGTATTTT	-	TRBV18	16	-	TRBJ2-3
CASSLQPLSGRADEQFF	TGTGCCAGCAGCTTACAACCCCTTAGCGGGAGGGCCGATGAGCAGTTCTTC	-	TRBV7-3	17	TRBD2	TRBJ2-1
CATRTSGYLYNEQFF	TGTGCCACCCGGACTAGCGGGTATTTGTACAATGAGCAGTTCTTC	once	TRBV10-3	15	TRBD2	TRBJ2-1
CASSLGLVPGETQYF	TGTGCCAGCAGCCTGGGCTTAGTGCCCGGGGAGACCCAGTACTTC	-	TRBV5-6	15	-	TRBJ2-5
CASSSPSGGSYEQYF	TGTGCCAGCAGTTCCCCCAGCGGGGGCTCCTACGAGCAGTACTTC	-	TRBV28	15	TRBD2	TRBJ2-7
CASSPDRGWETQYF	TGTGCCAGCAGCCCAGACAGGGGATGGGAGACCCAGTACTTC	-	TRBV7-2	14	TRBD1	TRBJ2-5
CASSLTREQWYF	TGTGCCAGCAGCTTAACGCGGGAGCAGTGGTATTTT	-	TRBV7-3	12	TRBD2	TRBJ2-3
CASSLRDYRGYEQYF	TGCGCCAGCAGCTTGAGAGATTACAGGGGATACGAGCAGTACTTC	-	TRBV5-1	15	TRBD1	TRBJ2-7
CASSKDRGNFEQYF	TGTGCCAGCAGTAAGGACAGGGGGAATTTCGAGCAGTACTTC	-	TRBV6-5	14	TRBD1	TRBJ2-7
CASSKGGGGREQYF	TGTGCCAGCAGTAAAGGAGGGGGAGGGCGCGAGCAGTACTTC	few	TRBV6-6	14	-	TRBJ2-7
CASSSGQGGTQPQHF	TGTGCCAGCAGTTCCGGACAGGGTGGGACTCAGCCCCAGCATTTT	-	TRBV2	15	TRBD1	TRBJ1-5
CASTGDNMGYGYTF	TGTGCCAGTACAGGGGATAATATGGGCTATGGCTACACCTTC	few	TRBV2	14	TRBD1	TRBJ1-2
CASSFARSYGYTF	TGTGCCAGCAGTTTTGCGCGGAGCTATGGCTACACCTTC	once	TRBV27	13	-	TRBJ1-2